Listed below are T cell receptor beta chains from one sample, sequenced in a study of T-cell reconstitution after alpha-beta-depleted transplantation in children. Each CDR3 protein gets one entry after TCRdb re-called the PCR reads with MiXCR. The table lists some 200,000 distinct CDR3 sequences, about 8.7% of them singletons, with 35% to 40% in the top ten. Sequenced here: PBMCs, mostly from graft donor cells, sampled 360 days after TCRalphabeta/CD19-depleted stem cell transplant. Receptors originate from a male patient aged 2 to 9 who had a stem cell transplant for acute myeloid leukemia, so the T cells may come from the graft donor. CDR3s leave out the opening cysteine and the closing phenylalanine or tryptophan. Clone size is shown for a subset of rows, as once, few, many or a class of expanded clone.

>many|TRBJ1-2|TRBV6-1
ASKDELLNYGYT
>many|TRBJ2-7|TRBV12-3/TRBV12-4
ASSWDGSSYEQY
>NA|TRBJ2-4|TRBV20-1
SANRQGAKNIQY
>many|TRBJ2-1|TRBV7-9
ATRSVRDNEQF
>NA|TRBJ2-3|TRBV10-3
AISGLGAGRLTDTQY
>NA|TRBJ2-3|TRBV12-3/TRBV12-4
ASSPPSLRPDTQY
>many|TRBJ1-1|TRBV7-2
ASSFRWTGDTEAF
>NA|TRBJ2-1|TRBV4-3
ASSPRSGSRYNEQF
>few|TRBJ2-7|TRBV5-1
ASSLEASWSYEQY
>few|TRBJ2-7|TRBV7-2
ASSLDGLPREQY
>NA|TRBJ2-3|TRBV7-2
ASLPGGTDTQY
>few|TRBJ2-7|TRBV20-1
SAGRLAGAVQY
>many|TRBJ1-3|TRBV29-1
SVVRSENTIY
>NA|TRBJ2-1|TRBV5-1
ASIGRLGKGIRKYNEQF
>many|TRBJ2-5|TRBV5-1
ASRSGASSETQY
>NA|TRBJ2-3|TRBV12-3/TRBV12-4
ASTGDTQY
>many|TRBJ2-3|TRBV4-1
ASSQVPGPSTDTQY
>NA|TRBJ1-5|TRBV5-6
ASSLTGQGGQPQH
>NA|TRBJ2-5|TRBV5-1
ASSEPTGGETQY
>few|TRBJ2-2|TRBV19
ASSRTKPVNTGELF
>NA|TRBJ1-5|TRBV27
ASSSAGLNQPQH
>few|TRBJ2-7|TRBV5-1
ASSPRVGVFSYEQY
>many|TRBJ2-3|TRBV7-2
ASSFTGARTDTQY
>many|TRBJ2-2|TRBV29-1
SVRPFTGELF
>few|TRBJ2-2|TRBV7-2
ASSPRIGTGELF
>many|TRBJ2-3|TRBV2
ASSRAPPLTDTQY
>many|TRBJ2-1|TRBV5-1
ASSLSSGTVYNEQF
>NA|TRBJ1-1|TRBV12-3/TRBV12-4
ASSFGRVNTEAF
>NA|TRBJ2-7|TRBV25-1
ASSESTGFLRYEQY
>NA|TRBJ2-5|TRBV12-3/TRBV12-4
ASSHRGQQETQY
>many|TRBJ2-2|TRBV12-3/TRBV12-4
ASSFPVYSLDTGELF
>many|TRBJ2-7|TRBV10-3
AISESRDRGEQY
>many|TRBJ2-3|TRBV29-1
SVLTNLAAVTDTQY
>NA|TRBJ2-5|TRBV7-2
ASSFGRFRKETQY